These 14 T cell receptor beta chains originate from one sample sequenced in a study of blood T cell repertoires in COVID-19. The data were produced by immunoSEQ multiplex PCR, yet TCRdb's version contains in-frame clones alone and is incomplete. The table lists roughly 440,000 clones, about 87% of them singletons. Sample: peripheral blood. The source is a woman between 45 and 65 years old with COVID-19, enrolled during active disease.

This rearrangement joins TRBV27 to TRBJ1-6; D remains unclear. Germline V gene lookup returns CDR1 MNHEY and CDR2 SMNVEV (reference sequence). This CDR3 is 14 amino acids long. Trimming pared 4 bases from V and 5 bases from J, leaving 9 bases between. The CDR3 protein is CASSSTPDNSPLHF. The CDR3 nucleotides are TGTGCCAGCAGTTCTACTCCCGATAATTCACCCCTCCACTTT.

This sequence joins TRBV30 and TRBJ2-1; tentative D call: TRBD2 (6 bases). The germline V gene has CDR1 GTSNPN and CDR2 SVGIG (reference sequence). V lost 4 bases, J lost 12 bases, and 13 bases lay in between. CDR3 length: 11 amino acids. The CDR3 loop reads CAWNGGGGQFF. The CDR3, as DNA: TGTGCCTGGAACGGGGGTGGGGGGCAGTTCTTC.

This clone was seen repeatedly, ten times or more. The rearrangement links TRBV29-1 to TRBJ1-1, with TRBD1 matching 9 bases. CDR1 SQVTM and CDR2 ANQGSEA come from the germline V gene. There are 17 residues in the CDR3. The trim removed 5 bases at V and 0 bases at J, leaving 13 bases unmatched. CDR3 nucleotides: TGCAGCGTTCCCTCGTACAGGGGGCGATCCCTGAACACTGAAGCTTTCTTT. It is translated as CSVPSYRGRSLNTEAFF.

The chain is built from TRBV9 and TRBJ2-1, with D hard to call. CDR1 is SGDLS and CDR2 is YYNGEE in the germline V gene. The CDR3 sequence is 13 residues long. Trimming pared 0 bases from V and 6 bases from J, leaving 7 bases between. As DNA, the CDR3 is TGTGCCAGCAGCGTAGATCCATCCAATGAGCAGTTCTTC. Translation: CASSVDPSNEQFF.

J is TRBJ1-2 and V is TRBV11-2; 9 nucleotides align to TRBD1. With V trimmed by 5 bases and J by 8 bases, 6 bases remained unmatched. The CDR3 runs to 13 residues. CDR1 is SGHAT, CDR2 FQNNGV, per germline. The DNA of the CDR3 is TGTGCCAGCAGCCCGGGGACAGGGCAAGGCTACACCTTC. This gives the protein CASSPGTGQGYTF.

The rearrangement joins TRBV3-1 (or the pseudogene TRBV3-2) to TRBJ1-4; D not certain. The CDR3 covers 16 residues. The germline CDR1 and CDR2 sequences are LGHDT and YNNKEL (reference sequence). V was clipped by 4 bases and J by 3 bases, with 15 bases between them. This chain's CDR3 is CASSPLRPGSNEKLFF. As DNA, the CDR3 is TGTGCCAGCAGCCCCCTCCGCCCGGGTTCTAATGAAAAACTGTTTTTT.

The chain is built from TRBV11-2 and TRBJ1-2; no reliable D call. The CDR3 runs to 12 residues. Germline V CDR1 and CDR2: SGHAT, FQNNGV. Trimming took off 4 bases at V and 4 bases at J, with 7 bases between the two ends. The CDR3 DNA reads as TGTGCCAGCAGCTCCCGGGTCTATGGCTACACCTTC. Protein sequence: CASSSRVYGYTF.

Of note for this clone: The sample has other DNA sequences that encode this CDR3 too. The V gene is TRBV7-3, the J gene TRBJ1-1; a weak D match, TRBD1 (6 bases). The CDR3 is 13 residues long. Trimming cost V 4 bases and J 1 base, with 7 bases left between them. Germline lookup yields CDR1 SGHTA and CDR2 FQGTGA. CDR3 loop: CASSSTGNTEAFF. The CDR3, as DNA: TGTGCCAGCAGCTCGACAGGGAACACTGAAGCTTTCTTT.

CDR3 loop: CASSKGLGTSYNEQFF. The CDR3 DNA is TGTGCCAGCAGCAAGGGACTGGGCACATCCTACAATGAGCAGTTCTTC. The chain links TRBV3-1 (or the pseudogene TRBV3-2) to TRBJ2-1; a weak D match, TRBD2 (6 bases). Germline loops: CDR1 LGHDT, CDR2 YNNKEL (reference sequence). Trimming pared 5 bases from V and 1 base from J, leaving 15 bases between. The CDR3 has 16 residues.

A few counts support this clone. The rearrangement uses TRBV2 and TRBJ2-7; D remains ambiguous. The CDR3 runs to 12 residues. Germline V gene data show CDR1 as SNHLY and CDR2 as FYNNEI. V lost 8 bases to trimming and J lost 2 bases, with 10 bases between them. The CDR3 sequence is CASSPPAYEQYF. The DNA of the CDR3 is TGTGCCAGCTCGCCCCCAGCCTACGAGCAGTACTTC.

This chain links TRBV10-3 with TRBJ1-2, with TRBD1 identical over 11 bases. The CDR3 extends over 16 amino acids. Trimming at V came to 6 bases and at J to 3 bases, leaving 9 bases not matched to a gene. Germline CDR1 reads ENHRY; CDR2 reads SYGVKD. The CDR3 protein is CAISLDRGRSDYGYTF. In DNA form, the CDR3 reads TGTGCCATCAGCCTGGACAGGGGGCGATCGGACTATGGCTACACCTTC.

This clone turned up a few times. This rearrangement joins TRBV27 to TRBJ2-7; TRBD2 matches 8 bases. The CDR3 contains 15 residues. Germline V CDR1 and CDR2: MNHEY, SMNVEV (reference sequence). After removal of 5 bases from V and 2 bases from J, the junction contained 8 bases not matched to a gene. The chain's CDR3 is CASSPETAGAYEQYF. The CDR3 DNA reads as TGTGCCAGCAGTCCCGAGACAGCGGGGGCCTACGAGCAGTACTTC.

This chain uses TRBV24-1 with TRBJ2-3; TRBD2 matches 10 bases. Germline V gene data show CDR1 as KGHDR and CDR2 as SFDVKD. Germline trimming cut 3 bases from V and 2 bases from J; bases unmatched to any gene: 13. CDR3 length: 19 amino acids. Here the CDR3 reads CATSDPSPSGGKNTDTQYF. The DNA for the CDR3 is TGTGCCACCAGTGATCCTTCCCCTAGCGGGGGCAAAAACACAGATACGCAGTATTTT.

V gene TRBV19 combines with J gene TRBJ1-2; 7 bases map to TRBD1. Trimming cost V 5 bases and J 8 bases; bases outside gene matches: 17. The CDR3 loop spans 16 amino acids. CDR1 and CDR2 (germline): LNHDA, SQIVND (reference sequence). The CDR3 region is CASSPYPSGQLGGYTF. The CDR3 region has the DNA TGTGCCAGTAGTCCCTACCCGTCGGGACAGCTTGGAGGCTACACCTTC.